What follows describes a single T cell receptor (beta chain). Its antigen is unknown. This specimen belongs to a study of shared clonotypes between healthy human individuals. Study information: Researchers drew samples from a couple of women and a few men aged 18 to 49. Study conclusions and caveats: The donor pool, a small one, limited the genetic and exposure-history diversity represented. It was observed that roughly 4.8% of naive CD4 clonotypes were shared across a handful of donors.

TCRdb's table, derived via immunoSEQ multiplex PCR, lists solely in-frame clones and lacks some. The sample shows approximately 2.4 million clones, nearly 97% of them seen only once. The CDR3 consists of 13 residues. Germline lookup yields CDR1 SGHRS and CDR2 YFSETQ. V was clipped by 4 bases and J by 7 bases, with 14 bases between them. V usage is TRBV5-1 and J usage is TRBJ1-2, with D possibly TRBD1 on 5 matching bases. The origin of this receptor is a man between 18 and 35 years old in good health. Sequencing input: naive CD4+ T cells sorted from blood. The subset denotes: CD45RA+ positively selected. The DNA for the CDR3 is TGCGCCAGCAGCCCCGACAGTACCTTTGGCTACACCTTC. Amino acids: CASSPDSTFGYTF. The full variable domain, in which reference TRBV5-1 and TRBJ1-2 provide the parts outside the CDR3, is KAGVTQTPRYLIKTRGQQVTLSCSPISGHRSVSWYQQTPGQGLQFLFEYFSETQRNKGNFPGRFSGRQFSNSRSEMNVSTLELGDSALYLCASSPDSTFGYTFGSGTRLTVV.